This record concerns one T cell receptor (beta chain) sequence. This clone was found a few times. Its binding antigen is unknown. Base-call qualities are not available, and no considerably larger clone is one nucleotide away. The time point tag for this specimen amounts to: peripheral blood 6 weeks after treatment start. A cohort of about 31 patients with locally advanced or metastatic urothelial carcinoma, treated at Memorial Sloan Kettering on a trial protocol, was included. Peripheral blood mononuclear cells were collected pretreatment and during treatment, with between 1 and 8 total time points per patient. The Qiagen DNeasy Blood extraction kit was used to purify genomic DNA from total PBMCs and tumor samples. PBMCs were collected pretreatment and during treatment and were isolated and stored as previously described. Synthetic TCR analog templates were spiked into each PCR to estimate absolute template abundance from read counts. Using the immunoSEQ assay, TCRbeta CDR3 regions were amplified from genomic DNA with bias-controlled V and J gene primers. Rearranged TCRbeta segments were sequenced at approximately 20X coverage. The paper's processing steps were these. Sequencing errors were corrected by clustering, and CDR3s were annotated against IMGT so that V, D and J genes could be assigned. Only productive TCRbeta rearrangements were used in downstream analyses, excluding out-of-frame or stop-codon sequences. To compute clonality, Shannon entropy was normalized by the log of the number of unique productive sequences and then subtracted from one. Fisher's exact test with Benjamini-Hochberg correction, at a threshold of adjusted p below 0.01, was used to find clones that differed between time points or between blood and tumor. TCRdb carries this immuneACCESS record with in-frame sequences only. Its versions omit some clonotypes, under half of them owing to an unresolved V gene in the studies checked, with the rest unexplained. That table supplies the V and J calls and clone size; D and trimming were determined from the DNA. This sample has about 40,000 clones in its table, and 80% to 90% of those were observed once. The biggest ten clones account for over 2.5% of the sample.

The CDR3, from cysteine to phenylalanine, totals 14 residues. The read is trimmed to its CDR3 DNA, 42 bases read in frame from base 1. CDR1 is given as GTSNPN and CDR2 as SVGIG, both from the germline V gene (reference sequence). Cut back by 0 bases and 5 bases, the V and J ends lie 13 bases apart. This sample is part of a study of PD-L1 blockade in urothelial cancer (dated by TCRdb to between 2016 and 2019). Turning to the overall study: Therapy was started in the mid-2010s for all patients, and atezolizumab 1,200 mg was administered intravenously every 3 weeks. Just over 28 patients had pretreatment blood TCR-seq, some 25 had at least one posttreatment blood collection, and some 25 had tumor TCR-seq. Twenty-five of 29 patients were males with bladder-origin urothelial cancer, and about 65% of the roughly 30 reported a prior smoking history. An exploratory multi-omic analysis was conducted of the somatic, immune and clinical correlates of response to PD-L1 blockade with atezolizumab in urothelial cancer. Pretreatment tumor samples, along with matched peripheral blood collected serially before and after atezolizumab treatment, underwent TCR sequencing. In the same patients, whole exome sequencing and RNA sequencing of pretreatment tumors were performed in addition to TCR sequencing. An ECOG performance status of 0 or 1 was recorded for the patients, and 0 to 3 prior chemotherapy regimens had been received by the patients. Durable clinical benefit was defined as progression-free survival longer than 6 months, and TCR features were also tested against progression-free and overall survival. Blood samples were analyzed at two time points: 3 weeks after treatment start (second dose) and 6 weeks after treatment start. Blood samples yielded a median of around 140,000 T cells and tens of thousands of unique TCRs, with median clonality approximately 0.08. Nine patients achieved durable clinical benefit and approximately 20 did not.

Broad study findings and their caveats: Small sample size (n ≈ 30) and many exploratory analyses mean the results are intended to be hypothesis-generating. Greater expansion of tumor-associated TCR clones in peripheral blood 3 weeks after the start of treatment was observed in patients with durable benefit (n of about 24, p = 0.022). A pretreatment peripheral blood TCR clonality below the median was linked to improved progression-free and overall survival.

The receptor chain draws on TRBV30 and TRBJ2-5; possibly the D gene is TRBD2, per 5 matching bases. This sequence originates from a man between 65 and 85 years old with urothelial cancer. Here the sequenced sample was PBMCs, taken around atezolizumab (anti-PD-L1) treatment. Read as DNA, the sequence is TGTGCCTGGAGTGTCCGGGGAGTGGTGGAGACCCAGTACTTC. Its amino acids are CAWSVRGVVETQYF.